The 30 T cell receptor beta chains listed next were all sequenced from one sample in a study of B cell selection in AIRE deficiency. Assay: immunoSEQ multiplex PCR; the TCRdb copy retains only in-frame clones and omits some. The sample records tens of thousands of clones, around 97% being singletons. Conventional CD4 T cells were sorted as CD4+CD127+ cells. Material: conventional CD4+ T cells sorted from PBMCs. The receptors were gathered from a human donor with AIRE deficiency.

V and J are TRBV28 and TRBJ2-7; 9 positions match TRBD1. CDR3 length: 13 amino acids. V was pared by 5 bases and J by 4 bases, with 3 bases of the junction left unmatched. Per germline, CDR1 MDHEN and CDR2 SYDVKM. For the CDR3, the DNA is TGTGCCAGCAGTACAGGGGGCCGATACGAGCAGTACTTC. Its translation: CASSTGGRYEQYF.

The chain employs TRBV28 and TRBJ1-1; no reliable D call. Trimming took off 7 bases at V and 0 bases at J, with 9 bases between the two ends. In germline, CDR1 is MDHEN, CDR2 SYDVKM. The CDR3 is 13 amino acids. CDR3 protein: CASKQRMNTEAFF. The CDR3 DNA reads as TGTGCCAGCAAGCAACGGATGAACACTGAAGCTTTCTTT.

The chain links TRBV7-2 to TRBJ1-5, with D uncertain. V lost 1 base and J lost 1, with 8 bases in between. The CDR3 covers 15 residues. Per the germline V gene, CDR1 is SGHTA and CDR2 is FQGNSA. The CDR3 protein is CASSLEVTSNQPQHF. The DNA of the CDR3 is TGTGCCAGCAGCTTAGAGGTAACAAGCAATCAGCCCCAGCATTTT.

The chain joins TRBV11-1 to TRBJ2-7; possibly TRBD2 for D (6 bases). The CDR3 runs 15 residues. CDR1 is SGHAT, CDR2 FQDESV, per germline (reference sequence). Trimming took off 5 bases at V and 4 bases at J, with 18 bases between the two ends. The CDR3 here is CASSLGRGGKYEQYF. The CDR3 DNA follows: TGTGCCAGCAGCCTCGGGCGGGGCGGGAAATACGAGCAGTACTTC.

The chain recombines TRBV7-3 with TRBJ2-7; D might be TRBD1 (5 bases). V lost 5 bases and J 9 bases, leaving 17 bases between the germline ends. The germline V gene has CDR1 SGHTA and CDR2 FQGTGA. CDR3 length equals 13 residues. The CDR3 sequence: CASSTLGQGTQYF. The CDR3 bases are TGTGCCAGCAGCACCCTCGGGCAGGGTACGCAGTACTTC.

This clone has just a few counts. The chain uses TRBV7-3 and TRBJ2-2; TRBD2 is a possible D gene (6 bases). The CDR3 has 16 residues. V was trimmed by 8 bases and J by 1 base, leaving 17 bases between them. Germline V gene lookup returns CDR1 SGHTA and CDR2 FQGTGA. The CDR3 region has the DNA TGTGCCAGCGGCTCTAGCGCGAGAAGGAACACCGGGGAGCTGTTTTTT. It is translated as CASGSSARRNTGELFF.

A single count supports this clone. The DNA of the CDR3 is TGTGCCAGCAGTCCGGGACAGGGTTGGACTGGCTACACCTTC. It encodes CASSPGQGWTGYTF. This chain uses TRBV28 with TRBJ1-2; the match to TRBD1 covers 9 bases. Germline V CDR1 and CDR2: MDHEN, SYDVKM. Trimming took 5 bases from V and 7 from J; bases not matched to a gene: 8. The CDR3 sequence is 14 residues long.

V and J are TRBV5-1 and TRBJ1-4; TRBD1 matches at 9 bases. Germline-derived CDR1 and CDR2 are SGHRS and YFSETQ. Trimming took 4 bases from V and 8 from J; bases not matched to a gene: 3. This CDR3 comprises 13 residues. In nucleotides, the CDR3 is TGCGCCAGCAGCGGGGACAGGGACGAAAAACTGTTTTTT. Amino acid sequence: CASSGDRDEKLFF. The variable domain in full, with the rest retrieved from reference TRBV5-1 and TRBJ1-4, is KAGVTQTPRYLIKTRGQQVTLSCSPISGHRSVSWYQQTPGQGLQFLFEYFSETQRNKGNFPGRFSGRQFSNSRSEMNVSTLELGDSALYLCASSGDRDEKLFFGSGTQLSVL.

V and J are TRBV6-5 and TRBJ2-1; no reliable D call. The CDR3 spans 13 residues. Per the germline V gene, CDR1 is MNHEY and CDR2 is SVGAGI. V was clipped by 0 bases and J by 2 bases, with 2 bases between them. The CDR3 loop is CASSYSPYNEQFF. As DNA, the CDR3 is TGTGCCAGCAGTTACTCCCCCTACAATGAGCAGTTCTTC.

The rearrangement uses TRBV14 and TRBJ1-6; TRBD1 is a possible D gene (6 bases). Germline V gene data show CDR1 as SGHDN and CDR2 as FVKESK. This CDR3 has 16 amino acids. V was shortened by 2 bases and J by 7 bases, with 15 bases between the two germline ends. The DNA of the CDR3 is TGTGCCAGCAGCCAACACACAGGGACGGCCAATTCACCCCTCCACTTT. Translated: CASSQHTGTANSPLHF.

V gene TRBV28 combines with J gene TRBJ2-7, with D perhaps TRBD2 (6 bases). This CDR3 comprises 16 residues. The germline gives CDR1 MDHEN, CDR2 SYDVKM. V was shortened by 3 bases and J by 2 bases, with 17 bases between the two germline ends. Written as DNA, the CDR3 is TGTGCCAGCAGTTTCCCTTTAGCGGTCGGGACCTACGAGCAGTACTTC. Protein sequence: CASSFPLAVGTYEQYF.

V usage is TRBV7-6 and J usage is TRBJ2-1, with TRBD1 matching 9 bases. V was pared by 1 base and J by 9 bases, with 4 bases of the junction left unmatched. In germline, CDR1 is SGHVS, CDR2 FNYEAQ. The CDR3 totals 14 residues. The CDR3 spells CASSLGQGGSEQFF. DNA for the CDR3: TGTGCCAGCAGCTTAGGACAGGGGGGCAGTGAGCAGTTCTTC. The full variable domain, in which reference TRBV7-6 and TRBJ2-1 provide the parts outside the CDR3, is GAGVSQSPRYKVTKRGQDVALRCDPISGHVSLYWYRQALGQGPEFLTYFNYEAQQDKSGLPNDRFSAERPEGSISTLTIQRTEQRDSAMYRCASSLGQGGSEQFFGPGTRLTVL.

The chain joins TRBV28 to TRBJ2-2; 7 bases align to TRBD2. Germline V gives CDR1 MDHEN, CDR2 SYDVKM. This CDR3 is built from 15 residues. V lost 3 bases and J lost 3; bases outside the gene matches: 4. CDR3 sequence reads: CASSLLAVYTGELFF. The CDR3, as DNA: TGTGCCAGCAGTTTGCTAGCGGTGTACACCGGGGAGCTGTTTTTT.

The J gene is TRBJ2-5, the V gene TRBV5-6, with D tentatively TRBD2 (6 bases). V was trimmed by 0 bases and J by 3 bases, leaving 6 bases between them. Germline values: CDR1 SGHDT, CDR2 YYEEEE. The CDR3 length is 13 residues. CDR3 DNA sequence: TGTGCCAGCAGCTTGGGCGGGGAAGAGACCCAGTACTTC. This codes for CASSLGGEETQYF.

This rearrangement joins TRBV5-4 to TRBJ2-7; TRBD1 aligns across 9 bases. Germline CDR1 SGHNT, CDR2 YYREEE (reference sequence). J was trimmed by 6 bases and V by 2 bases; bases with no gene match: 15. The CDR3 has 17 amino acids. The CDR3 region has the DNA TGTGCCAGCAGCTTAGAACAGGGGGCGAATACCTCCCCCGAGCAGTACTTC. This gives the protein CASSLEQGANTSPEQYF.

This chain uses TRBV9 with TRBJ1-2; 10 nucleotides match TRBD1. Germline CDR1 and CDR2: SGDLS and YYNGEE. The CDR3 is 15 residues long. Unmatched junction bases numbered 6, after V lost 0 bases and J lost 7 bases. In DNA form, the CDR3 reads TGTGCCAGCAGCGTAGCTTCCGGACAGGGGGGTGGCTACACCTTC. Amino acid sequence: CASSVASGQGGGYTF.

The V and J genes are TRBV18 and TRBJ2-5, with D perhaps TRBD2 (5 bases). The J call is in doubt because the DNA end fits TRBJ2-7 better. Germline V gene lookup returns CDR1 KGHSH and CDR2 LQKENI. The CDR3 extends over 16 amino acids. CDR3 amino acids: CASSPLGASQIYEQYF. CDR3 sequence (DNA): TGTGCCAGCTCACCTCTGGGCGCTAGCCAAATATACGAGCAGTACTTC.

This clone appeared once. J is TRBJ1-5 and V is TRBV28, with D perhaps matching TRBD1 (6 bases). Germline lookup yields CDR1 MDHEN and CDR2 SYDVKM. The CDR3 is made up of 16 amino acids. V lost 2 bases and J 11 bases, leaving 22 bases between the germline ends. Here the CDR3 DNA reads TGTGCCAGCAGTTTAGGGGGCAGCCCTCAAAGATTAGCCCAGCATTTT. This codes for CASSLGGSPQRLAQHF.

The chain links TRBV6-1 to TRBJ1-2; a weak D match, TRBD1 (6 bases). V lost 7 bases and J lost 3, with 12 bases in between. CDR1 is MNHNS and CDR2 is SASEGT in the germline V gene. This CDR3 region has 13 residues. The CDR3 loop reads CASIGGADYGYTF. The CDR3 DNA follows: TGTGCCAGCATCGGGGGCGCTGACTATGGCTACACCTTC.

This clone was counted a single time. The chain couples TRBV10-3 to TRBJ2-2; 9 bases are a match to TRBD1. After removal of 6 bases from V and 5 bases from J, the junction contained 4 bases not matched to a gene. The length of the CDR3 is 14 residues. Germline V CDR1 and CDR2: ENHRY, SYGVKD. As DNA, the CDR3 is TGTGCCATCAGGGCCGGGACAGGGACCGGGGAGCTGTTTTTT. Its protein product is CAIRAGTGTGELFF.

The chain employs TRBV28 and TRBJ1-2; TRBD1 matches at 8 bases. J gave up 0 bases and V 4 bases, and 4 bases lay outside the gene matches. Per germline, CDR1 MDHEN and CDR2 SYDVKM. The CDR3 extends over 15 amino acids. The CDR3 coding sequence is TGTGCCAGCAGTTCACAGGGGGAGGCTAACTATGGCTACACCTTC. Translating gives CASSSQGEANYGYTF.

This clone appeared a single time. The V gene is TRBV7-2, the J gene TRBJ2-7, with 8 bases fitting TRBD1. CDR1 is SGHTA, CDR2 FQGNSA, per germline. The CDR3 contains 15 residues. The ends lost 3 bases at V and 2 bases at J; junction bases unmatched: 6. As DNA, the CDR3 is TGTGCCAGCAGCTTGACAGGGGATTCGGCCTACGAGCAGTACTTC. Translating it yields CASSLTGDSAYEQYF.

CDR3 coding DNA: TGTGCCAGCAGCCAAGGCAGAGAAACGACAGGTGGCTACACCTTC. It specifies CASSQGRETTGGYTF. J is TRBJ1-2 and V is TRBV7-9; TRBD1 is a possible D gene (6 bases). CDR3 size: 15 residues. Germline-derived CDR1 and CDR2 are SEHNR and FQNEAQ (reference sequence). The V end was cut by 5 bases, the J end by 7 bases, with 20 bases between.

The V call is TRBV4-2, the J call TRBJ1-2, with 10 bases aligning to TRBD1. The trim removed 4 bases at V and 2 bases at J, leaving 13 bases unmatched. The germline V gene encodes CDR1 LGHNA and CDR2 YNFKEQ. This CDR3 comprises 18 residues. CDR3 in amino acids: CASSRRGQGEGGNYGYTF. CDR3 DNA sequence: TGTGCCAGCAGCCGCCGCGGACAGGGGGAAGGTGGGAACTATGGCTACACCTTC.

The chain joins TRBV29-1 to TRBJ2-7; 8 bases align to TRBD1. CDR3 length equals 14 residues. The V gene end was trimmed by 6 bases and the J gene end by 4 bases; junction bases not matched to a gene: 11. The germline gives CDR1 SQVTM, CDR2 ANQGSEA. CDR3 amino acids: CSVGPAGGLYEQYF. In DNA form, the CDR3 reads TGCAGCGTCGGCCCAGCAGGGGGCCTTTACGAGCAGTACTTC.

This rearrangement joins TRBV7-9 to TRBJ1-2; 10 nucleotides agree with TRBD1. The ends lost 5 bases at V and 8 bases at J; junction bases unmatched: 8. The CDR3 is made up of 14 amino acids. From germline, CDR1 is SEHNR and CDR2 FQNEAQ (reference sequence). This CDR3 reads CASSVQTGGRGYTF. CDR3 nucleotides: TGTGCCAGCAGCGTCCAGACAGGGGGCCGGGGCTACACCTTC.

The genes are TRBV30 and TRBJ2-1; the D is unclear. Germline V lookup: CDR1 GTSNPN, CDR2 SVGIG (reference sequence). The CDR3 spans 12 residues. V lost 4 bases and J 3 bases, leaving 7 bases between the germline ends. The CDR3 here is CAWKNRYNEQFF. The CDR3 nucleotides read TGTGCCTGGAAGAACCGCTACAATGAGCAGTTCTTC.

This CDR3 reads CASSLALGEQYF. CDR3 sequence (DNA): TGCGCCAGCAGCTTGGCCTTAGGCGAGCAGTACTTC. This chain connects TRBV5-1 to TRBJ2-7; D is unclear. Per germline, CDR1 SGHRS and CDR2 YFSETQ. Trimming removed 0 bases from V and 6 bases from J, with 7 bases in between. This CDR3 has 12 residues.

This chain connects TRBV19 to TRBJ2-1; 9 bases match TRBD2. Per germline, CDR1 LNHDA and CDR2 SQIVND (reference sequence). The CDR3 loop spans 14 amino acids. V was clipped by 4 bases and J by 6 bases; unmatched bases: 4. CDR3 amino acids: CASSRTSDSNEQFF. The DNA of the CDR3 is TGTGCCAGTAGTAGGACTAGCGACTCCAATGAGCAGTTCTTC.

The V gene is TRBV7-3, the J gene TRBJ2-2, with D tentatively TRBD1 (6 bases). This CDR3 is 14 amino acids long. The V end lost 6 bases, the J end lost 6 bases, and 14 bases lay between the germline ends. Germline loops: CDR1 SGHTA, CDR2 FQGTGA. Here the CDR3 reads CASRADRIAGELFF. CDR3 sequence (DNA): TGTGCCAGCAGGGCTGACAGGATCGCCGGGGAGCTGTTTTTT.